Given below is one TCR beta chain in context. Trimming removed 1 base from V and 0 bases from J; junction bases left unmatched: 8. This CDR3 is 18 amino acids long. Germline CDR1 SGHAT, CDR2 FQNNGV. This sample was taken from a study of OX40 agonist ivuxolimab in advanced cancers. Study as a whole: Partial responses were achieved by three patients, of whom one had hepatocellular carcinoma and two had cutaneous melanoma.

Only in-frame clones appear in the TCRdb table, and some are missing; sequencing was by immunoSEQ multiplex PCR. The repertoire consists of tens of thousands of clones, with about 81% occurring once and the leading ten covering 1.6%. The sequencing here drew on CD4+ or CD8+ T cells sorted from blood, taken in a trial of the OX40 agonist ivuxolimab. The sequence was collected from an adult with an advanced solid tumor such as melanoma, head and neck, liver or kidney cancer. The V call is TRBV11-2, the J call TRBJ2-2, with TRBD2 matching 7 bases. The CDR3 bases are TGTGCCAGCAGCTTAGTAGGTGGCGGGGGACCGAACACCGGGGAGCTGTTTTTT. Amino acids: CASSLVGGGGPNTGELFF.